This section outlines one T cell receptor beta chain sequence together with its context. No antigen is known for it. This sample stems from a study of cytomegalovirus exposure and HLA in healthy donors. PCR amplification relied on 60 Vbeta primers (plus 13 Jbeta primers). Generated by immunoSEQ multiplex PCR, the TCRdb table keeps only in-frame clones and is missing some. The data contain around 53,000 clones, 73% of them singletons. Study-wide results and limits: The study recorded fewer than 200 TCR beta chains that were cytomegalovirus-associated.

Germline CDR1 SGHAT, CDR2 FQDESV (reference sequence). V was cut by 0 bases and J by 3 bases, with 9 bases left in between. The length of the CDR3 is 14 residues. Sequenced input: PBMCs. The receptor was derived from a young man in good health and CMV-seronegative. The chain couples TRBV11-1 to TRBJ2-7; D perhaps matches TRBD2 (6 bases). The DNA of the CDR3 is TGTGCCAGCAGCTTAGCGGAGGGAGTCTACGAGCAGTACTTC. Its protein product is CASSLAEGVYEQYF.